In this sample, the clone carrying this TCR beta chain turned up many times. What it binds is unknown. V lost 7 bases to trimming and J lost 3 bases; unmatched junction nucleotides: 8. Per the germline V gene, CDR1 is SQVTM and CDR2 is ANQGSEA. The CDR3 totals 15 residues. The sample is drawn from a study of T-cell memory formation after mild COVID-19. Whole-study context: Largely, the TCR clusters proved donor specific. Study-level results: Memory from before infection featured some responding clones, which suggests cross-reactive memory joined. Still unconfirmed is whether the second-wave clones peaking on day 37 recognized SARS-CoV-2.

TCRdb redid the calling of the 5' RACE reads with MiXCR, one entry per CDR3 protein. The sample lists roughly 100,000 distinct CDR3 sequences; around 13% were seen once. The sequenced material came from PBMCs or a T cell subset sorted from them (not recorded which). The sequence was obtained from an adult woman who had mild COVID-19 (a few samples of this study predate the infection). Cell type and time point are not known. The chain links TRBV29-1 to TRBJ2-1; 11 nucleotides agree with TRBD2. The CDR3 DNA is TGCAGCGCTTCATCCGGGACTAGCGGCTACAATGAGCAGTTCTTC. Its protein is CSASSGTSGYNEQFF.